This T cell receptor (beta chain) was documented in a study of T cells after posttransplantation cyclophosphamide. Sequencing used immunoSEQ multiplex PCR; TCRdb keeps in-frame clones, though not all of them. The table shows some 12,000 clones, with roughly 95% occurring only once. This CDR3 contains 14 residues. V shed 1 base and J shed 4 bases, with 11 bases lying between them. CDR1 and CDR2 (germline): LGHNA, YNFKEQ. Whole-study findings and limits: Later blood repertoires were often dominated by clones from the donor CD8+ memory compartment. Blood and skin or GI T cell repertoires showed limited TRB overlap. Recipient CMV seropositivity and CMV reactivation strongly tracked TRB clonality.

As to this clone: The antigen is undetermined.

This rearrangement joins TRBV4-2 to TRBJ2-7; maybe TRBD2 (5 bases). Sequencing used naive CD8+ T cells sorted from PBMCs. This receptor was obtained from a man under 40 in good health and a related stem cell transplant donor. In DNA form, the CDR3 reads TGTGCCAGCAGCCAAGGGGAGACTACTTACGAGCAGTACTTC. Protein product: CASSQGETTYEQYF.